Presented here are 11 T cell receptor beta chains from one specimen sequenced in a study of blood T cell repertoires in COVID-19. Method: immunoSEQ multiplex PCR; TCRdb's copy keeps in-frame clones and lacks some. The table lists around 400,000 clones, roughly four fifths of them singletons. Sequenced material: PBMCs or T cells enriched from blood (not recorded which). These receptors were collected from a woman in her 50s who had recovered from COVID-19.

This clone has only a few counts. This chain uses TRBV25-1 with TRBJ1-2; the D gene is possibly TRBD1 (6 bases). The CDR3 length is 13 residues. Germline V gene sequence: CDR1 MGHDK, CDR2 SYGVNS. Trimming shortened V by 8 bases and J by 2 bases, and 12 bases separated the two germline ends. Written as DNA, the CDR3 is TGTGCCAGCGCCCCGGGGACAAACTATGGCTACACCTTC. Protein: CASAPGTNYGYTF.

V usage is TRBV4-2 and J usage is TRBJ2-1; unclear D gene. Deletions cut 0 bases from V and 4 bases from J, with 4 bases between. The CDR3 loop spans 13 amino acids. CDR1 and CDR2 from the germline V gene are LGHNA and YNFKEQ. The CDR3 reads CASSQETYNEQFF. The CDR3 region has the DNA TGTGCCAGCAGCCAAGAAACATACAATGAGCAGTTCTTC.

The V call is TRBV10-3, the J call TRBJ1-4, with 7 nucleotides matching TRBD1. There are 14 residues in the CDR3. Germline trimming cut 10 bases from V and 7 bases from J; bases unmatched to any gene: 12. Germline lookup yields CDR1 ENHRY and CDR2 SYGVKD. The CDR3 nucleotides are TGTGCCACCCTTGACAGGGTTCCCCGTGAAAAACTGTTTTTT. Translation: CATLDRVPREKLFF.

CDR3 residues: CASSLSEGLGSVNQPQHF. In DNA form, the CDR3 reads TGTGCCAGCAGTTTATCGGAGGGTTTGGGGTCTGTCAATCAGCCCCAGCATTTT. This chain links TRBV28 with TRBJ1-5; D gene unclear. The CDR3 totals 18 residues. The germline CDR1 and CDR2 sequences are MDHEN and SYDVKM. V was trimmed by 1 base and J by 3 bases, leaving 19 bases between them.

The gene calls are TRBV19 and TRBJ1-1, with D unclear. The V gene's germline CDR1 is LNHDA and CDR2 SQIVND (reference sequence). This CDR3 has 11 residues. V lost 6 bases to trimming and J lost 3 bases, with 5 bases between them. CDR3 bases: TGTGCCAGTAGCGTCCACACTGAAGCTTTCTTT. Its protein is CASSVHTEAFF.

The genes are TRBV7-2 and TRBJ1-1; the match to TRBD1 covers 11 bases. The CDR3 totals 17 residues. Looked up from germline, CDR1 is SGHTA and CDR2 is FQGNSA. The V gene end was trimmed by 0 bases and the J gene end by 5 bases; junction bases not matched to a gene: 8. The CDR3 nucleotides are TGTGCCAGCAGCTTAGCCGGGACAGGGGGTATTGGGACTGAAGCTTTCTTT. Amino acids: CASSLAGTGGIGTEAFF. The full variable domain, in which reference TRBV7-2 and TRBJ1-1 provide the parts outside the CDR3, is GAGVSQSPSNKVTEKGKDVELRCDPISGHTALYWYRQSLGQGLEFLIYFQGNSAPDKSGLPSDRFSAERTGGSVSTLTIQRTQQEDSAVYLCASSLAGTGGIGTEAFFGQGTRLTVV.

This chain connects TRBV30 to TRBJ1-6; no reliable D call. V lost 1 base and J lost 7, with 14 bases in between. Germline V gives CDR1 GTSNPN, CDR2 SVGIG (reference sequence). The CDR3 covers 15 residues. CDR3 in amino acids: CAWSGILRQNSPLHF. CDR3 nucleotides: TGTGCCTGGAGTGGGATCCTCAGGCAGAATTCACCCCTCCACTTT.

V usage is TRBV7-2 and J usage is TRBJ2-1; TRBD2 aligns across 16 bases. The CDR3 loop spans 17 amino acids. Trimming cost V 0 bases and J 8 bases; bases outside gene matches: 4. CDR1 and CDR2 (germline): SGHTA, FQGNSA. CDR3: CASSLAVGTSGRDEQFF. CDR3 sequence (DNA): TGTGCCAGCAGCTTAGCGGTAGGGACTAGCGGGAGGGATGAGCAGTTCTTC.

The chain recombines TRBV6-5 with TRBJ2-5, with 7 bases lining up with TRBD1. The CDR3 is 15 residues long. J gave up 4 bases and V 3 bases, and 8 bases lay outside the gene matches. Germline V lookup: CDR1 MNHEY, CDR2 SVGAGI. CDR3: CASSYQTGFPETQYF. The CDR3 nucleotides are TGTGCCAGCAGTTATCAGACAGGGTTTCCAGAGACCCAGTACTTC.

The chain has TRBV29-1 and TRBJ2-3, with 9 bases that match TRBD2. Germline CDR1 and CDR2: SQVTM and ANQGSEA. CDR3 length equals 15 residues. V dropped 3 bases and J dropped 5; count of bases not matched to a gene: 9. The CDR3 loop is CSVDRLAEGGDTQYF. The CDR3 DNA reads TGCAGCGTTGATAGACTAGCGGAGGGGGGAGATACGCAGTATTTT.

The chain links TRBV9 to TRBJ2-1, with TRBD2 as a possible D gene (5 bases). This CDR3 contains 16 residues. CDR1 is SGDLS, CDR2 YYNGEE, per germline. The V end was cut by 0 bases, the J end by 7 bases, with 17 bases between. The CDR3 spells CASSVASGDGRNEQFF. The CDR3, as DNA: TGTGCCAGCAGCGTAGCTTCCGGGGATGGGAGAAATGAGCAGTTCTTC.